One sample yielded the 2 T cell receptor beta chains listed below, sequenced in a study of blood T cell repertoires in COVID-19. Clones were sequenced by immunoSEQ multiplex PCR, and TCRdb holds only the in-frame ones, with some missing. The table shows about 280,000 clones, with 85% to 90% occurring only once. What was sequenced was PBMCs or T cells enriched from blood (not recorded which). These receptors were collected from a woman aged 60 to 75 in a cohort exposed to, infected with or recovered from COVID-19 (not recorded which).

Regarding this clone: The identical CDR3 is also encoded by other nucleotide sequences in the sample. V and J are TRBV5-1 and TRBJ1-3; 10 positions match TRBD1. The CDR3 runs to 16 residues. The V gene end was trimmed by 0 bases and the J gene end by 4 bases; junction bases not matched to a gene: 4. Germline V lookup: CDR1 SGHRS, CDR2 YFSETQ. CDR3 DNA sequence: TGCGCCAGCAGCTTGGTGGGACAGGGGTCCGGAAACACCATATATTTT. It yields the protein CASSLVGQGSGNTIYF.

This chain's CDR3 is CASSLGGDRAEFF. Written as DNA, the CDR3 is TGTGCCAGCAGCTTAGGCGGAGACAGGGCGGAGTTCTTC. The chain uses TRBV11-3 and TRBJ2-1; 7 bases are shared with TRBD1. Germline V gene lookup returns CDR1 SGHNT and CDR2 YENEEA. V dropped 1 base and J dropped 14; count of bases not matched to a gene: 8. CDR3 length: 13 residues.